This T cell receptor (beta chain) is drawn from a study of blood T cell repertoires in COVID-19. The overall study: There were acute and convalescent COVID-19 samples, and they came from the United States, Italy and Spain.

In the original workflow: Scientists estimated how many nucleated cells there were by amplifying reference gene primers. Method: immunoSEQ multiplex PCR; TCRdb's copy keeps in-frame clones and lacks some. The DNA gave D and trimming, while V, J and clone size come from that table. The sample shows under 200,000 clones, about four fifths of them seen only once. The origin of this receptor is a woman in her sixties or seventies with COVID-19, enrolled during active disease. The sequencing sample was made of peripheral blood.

CDR3 sequence: CASSFPQGVGNEKLFF. In DNA form, the CDR3 reads TGTGCCAGCAGTTTCCCCCAGGGGGTGGGAAATGAAAAACTGTTTTTT. The chain has TRBV28 and TRBJ1-4; 7 nucleotides line up with TRBD1. The germline V gene has CDR1 MDHEN and CDR2 SYDVKM. This CDR3 is 16 amino acids long. Trimming cost V 3 bases and J 5 bases; bases outside gene matches: 9.